Sequencing of this T cell receptor (beta chain) was carried out in a study of T cell repertoires in ileal Crohn's disease. Only in-frame clones appear in the TCRdb table, and some are missing; sequencing was by immunoSEQ multiplex PCR. Of approximately 5,400 clones in the sample, 82% were seen once. Germline CDR1 is SGDLS and CDR2 is YYNGEE. The CDR3 has 18 residues. J lost 5 bases, V lost 3 bases, and 15 bases had no gene match. The sequenced material came from ileal tissue. The TCR comes from an adult with Crohn's disease. The chain uses TRBV9 and TRBJ2-3; 10 bases fit TRBD2. The CDR3 DNA is TGTGCCAGCAGCGCCGGGTTTAGGGGCAGCGGGAGGGTAGATACGCAGTATTTT. It encodes CASSAGFRGSGRVDTQYF.